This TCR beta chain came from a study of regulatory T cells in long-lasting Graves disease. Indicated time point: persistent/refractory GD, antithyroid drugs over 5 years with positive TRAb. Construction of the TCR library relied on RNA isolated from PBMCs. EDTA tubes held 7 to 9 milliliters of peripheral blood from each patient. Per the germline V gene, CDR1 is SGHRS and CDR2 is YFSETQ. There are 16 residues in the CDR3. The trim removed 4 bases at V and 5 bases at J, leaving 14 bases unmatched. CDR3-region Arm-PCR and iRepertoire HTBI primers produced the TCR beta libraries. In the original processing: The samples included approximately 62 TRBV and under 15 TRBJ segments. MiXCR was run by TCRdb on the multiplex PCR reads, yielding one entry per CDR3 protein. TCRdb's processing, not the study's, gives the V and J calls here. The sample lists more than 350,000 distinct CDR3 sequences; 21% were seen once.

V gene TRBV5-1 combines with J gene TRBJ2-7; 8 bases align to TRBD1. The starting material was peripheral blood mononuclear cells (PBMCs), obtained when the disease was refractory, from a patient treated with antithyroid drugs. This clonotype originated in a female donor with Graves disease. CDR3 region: CASSPQPGQGAHEQYF. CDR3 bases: TGCGCCAGCAGCCCCCAACCCGGACAGGGTGCCCACGAGCAGTACTTC.